This TCR beta chain came from a study of T cell repertoires in cytomegalovirus infection. Notes on the study in general: Adding up the frequency of public TCR beta families identified people who carried CMV plus the relevant HLA.

For this clonotype: Its specificity is unknown.

V lost 3 bases, J lost 3 bases, and 3 bases stayed unmatched. The CDR3 is made up of 15 amino acids. Germline V gene lookup returns CDR1 SGDLS and CDR2 YYNGEE. TCRdb used MiXCR to reprocess the reads, holding one entry per CDR3 protein. The sample lists 500,000 to 600,000 distinct CDR3 sequences, more than 15% seen once, with more than 20% in the top ten. This sequence joins TRBV9 and TRBJ2-1; 10 bases map to TRBD1. The sequence was obtained from a human donor in good health (CMV status not recorded). Some clones in this sample may be carry-over from other donors' samples. Sequences were obtained from CD8+ T cells from PBMCs. Here the CDR3 DNA reads TGTGCCAGCAGCGGAGGACAGGGGGACTACAATGAGCAGTTCTTC. It yields the protein CASSGGQGDYNEQFF.